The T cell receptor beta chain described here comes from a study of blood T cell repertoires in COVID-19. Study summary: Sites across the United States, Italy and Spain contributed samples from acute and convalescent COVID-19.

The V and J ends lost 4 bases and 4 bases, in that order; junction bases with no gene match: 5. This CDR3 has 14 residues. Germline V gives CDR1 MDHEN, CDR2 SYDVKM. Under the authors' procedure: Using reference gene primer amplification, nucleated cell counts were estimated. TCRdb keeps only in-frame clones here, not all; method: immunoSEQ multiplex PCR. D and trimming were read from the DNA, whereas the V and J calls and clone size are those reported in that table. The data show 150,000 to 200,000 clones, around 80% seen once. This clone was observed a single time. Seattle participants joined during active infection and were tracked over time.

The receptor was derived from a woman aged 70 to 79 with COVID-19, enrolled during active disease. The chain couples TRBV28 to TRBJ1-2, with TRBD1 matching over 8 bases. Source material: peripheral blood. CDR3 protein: CASSSGQGAYGYTF. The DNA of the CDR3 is TGTGCCAGCAGTTCCGGACAGGGTGCCTATGGCTACACCTTC.